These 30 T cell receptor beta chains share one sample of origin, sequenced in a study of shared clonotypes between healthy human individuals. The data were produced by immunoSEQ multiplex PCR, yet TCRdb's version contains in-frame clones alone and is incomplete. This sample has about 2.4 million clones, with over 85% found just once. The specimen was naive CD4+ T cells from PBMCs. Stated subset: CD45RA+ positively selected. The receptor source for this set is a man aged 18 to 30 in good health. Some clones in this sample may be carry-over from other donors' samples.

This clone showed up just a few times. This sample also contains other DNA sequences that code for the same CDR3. The CDR3 loop reads CSVGQLMNTEAFF. The CDR3 DNA reads as TGCAGCGTTGGCCAGCTTATGAACACTGAAGCTTTCTTT. This sequence joins TRBV29-1 and TRBJ1-1; D uncertain. V was shortened by 4 bases and J by 0 bases, with 9 bases between the two germline ends. Germline CDR1 SQVTM, CDR2 ANQGSEA. The CDR3 loop spans 13 amino acids.

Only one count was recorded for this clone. The CDR3 nucleotides read TGTGCCATCAGTCCCCTAGCGGGAGTTCGGGAGACCCAGTACTTC. Its translation is CAISPLAGVRETQYF. V usage is TRBV10-3 and J usage is TRBJ2-5; 10 positions agree with TRBD2. With V trimmed by 5 bases and J by 5 bases, 8 bases remained unmatched. Germline V gives CDR1 ENHRY, CDR2 SYGVKD. CDR3 length equals 15 residues.

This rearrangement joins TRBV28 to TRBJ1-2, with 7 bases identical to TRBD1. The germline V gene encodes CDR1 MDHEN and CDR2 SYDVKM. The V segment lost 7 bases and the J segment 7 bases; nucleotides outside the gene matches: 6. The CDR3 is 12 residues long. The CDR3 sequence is CASTPGGAGYTF. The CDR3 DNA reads TGTGCCAGCACTCCAGGGGGAGCTGGCTACACCTTC.

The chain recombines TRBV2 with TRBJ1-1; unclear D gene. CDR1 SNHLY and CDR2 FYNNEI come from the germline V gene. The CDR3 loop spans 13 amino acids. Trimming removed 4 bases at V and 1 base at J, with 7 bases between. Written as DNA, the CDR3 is TGTGCCAGCAGTGGGTCAGAGAACACTGAAGCTTTCTTT. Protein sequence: CASSGSENTEAFF.

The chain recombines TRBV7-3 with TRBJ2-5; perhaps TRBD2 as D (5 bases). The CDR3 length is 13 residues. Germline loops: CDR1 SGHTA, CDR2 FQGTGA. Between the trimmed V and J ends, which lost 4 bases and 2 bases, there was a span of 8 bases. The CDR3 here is CASSSGWQETQYF. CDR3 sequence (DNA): TGTGCCAGCAGCTCGGGGTGGCAAGAGACCCAGTACTTC.

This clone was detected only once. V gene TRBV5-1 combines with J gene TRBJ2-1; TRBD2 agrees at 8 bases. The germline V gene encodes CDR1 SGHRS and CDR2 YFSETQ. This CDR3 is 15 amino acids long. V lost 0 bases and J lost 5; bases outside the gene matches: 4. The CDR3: CASSLAAGENNEQFF. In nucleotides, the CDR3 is TGCGCCAGCAGCTTGGCAGCGGGAGAGAACAATGAGCAGTTCTTC.

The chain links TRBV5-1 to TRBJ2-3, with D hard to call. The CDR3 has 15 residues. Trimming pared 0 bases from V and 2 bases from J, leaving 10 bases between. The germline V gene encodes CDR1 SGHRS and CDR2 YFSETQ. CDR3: CASSLVATPTDTQYF. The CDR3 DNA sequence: TGCGCCAGCAGCTTGGTGGCTACTCCCACAGATACGCAGTATTTT.

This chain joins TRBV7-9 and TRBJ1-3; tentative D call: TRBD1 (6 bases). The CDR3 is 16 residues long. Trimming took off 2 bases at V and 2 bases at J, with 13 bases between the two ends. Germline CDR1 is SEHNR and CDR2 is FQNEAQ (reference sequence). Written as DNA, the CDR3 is TGTGCCAGCAGCTTACCCTTACAGGGCCCTGGAAACACCATATATTTT. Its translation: CASSLPLQGPGNTIYF.

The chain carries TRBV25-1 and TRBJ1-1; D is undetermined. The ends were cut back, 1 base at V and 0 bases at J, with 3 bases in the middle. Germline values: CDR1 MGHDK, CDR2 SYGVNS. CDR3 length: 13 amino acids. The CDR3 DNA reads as TGTGCCAGCAGTGAATTTATGAACACTGAAGCTTTCTTT. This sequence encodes CASSEFMNTEAFF.

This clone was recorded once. The chain's CDR3 is CASSPRGRGDSPLHF. The CDR3 DNA reads as TGTGCCAGCTCACCCCGGGGGCGGGGTGATTCACCCCTCCACTTT. This chain joins TRBV18 and TRBJ1-6, with a possible D match to TRBD1 (6 bases). The CDR3 extends over 15 amino acids. Trimming left V 3 bases short and J 8 bases short, with 14 bases between. The germline V gene encodes CDR1 KGHSH and CDR2 LQKENI.

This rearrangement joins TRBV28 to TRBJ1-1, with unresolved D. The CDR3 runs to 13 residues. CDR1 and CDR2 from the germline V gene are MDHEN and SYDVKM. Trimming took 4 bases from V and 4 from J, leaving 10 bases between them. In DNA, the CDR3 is TGTGCCAGCAGTTCCAATTGGGGCACTGAAGCTTTCTTT. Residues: CASSSNWGTEAFF.

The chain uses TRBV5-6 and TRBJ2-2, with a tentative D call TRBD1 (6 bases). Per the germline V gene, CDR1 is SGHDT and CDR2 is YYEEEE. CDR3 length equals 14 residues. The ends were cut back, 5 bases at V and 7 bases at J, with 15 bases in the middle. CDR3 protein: CASRGPGVDGELFF. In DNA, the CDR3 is TGTGCCAGCAGGGGTCCAGGGGTGGACGGGGAGCTGTTTTTT.

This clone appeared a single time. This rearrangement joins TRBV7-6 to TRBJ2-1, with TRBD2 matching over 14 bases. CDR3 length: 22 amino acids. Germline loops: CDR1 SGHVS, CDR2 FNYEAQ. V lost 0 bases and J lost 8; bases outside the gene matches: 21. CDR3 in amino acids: CASSLALRRPGTSGRTIDEQFF. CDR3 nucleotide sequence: TGTGCCAGCAGCTTAGCCCTAAGACGTCCCGGGACTAGCGGGAGAACTATAGATGAGCAGTTCTTC.

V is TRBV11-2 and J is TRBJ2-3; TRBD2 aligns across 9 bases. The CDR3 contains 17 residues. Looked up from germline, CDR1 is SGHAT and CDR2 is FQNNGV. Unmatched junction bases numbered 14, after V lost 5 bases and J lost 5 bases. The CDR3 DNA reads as TGTGCCAGCAGCACCCGGGCTGGGCTAGCGGGAATAGATACGCAGTATTTT. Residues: CASSTRAGLAGIDTQYF.

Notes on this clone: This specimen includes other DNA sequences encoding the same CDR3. The chain's CDR3 is CAWSVDSPLHF. CDR3 nucleotides: TGTGCCTGGAGTGTAGATTCACCCCTCCACTTT. This chain links TRBV30 with TRBJ1-6; D remains unclear. The CDR3 is made up of 11 amino acids. The germline V gene encodes CDR1 GTSNPN and CDR2 SVGIG (reference sequence). Trimming shortened V by 0 bases and J by 8 bases, and 2 bases separated the two germline ends.

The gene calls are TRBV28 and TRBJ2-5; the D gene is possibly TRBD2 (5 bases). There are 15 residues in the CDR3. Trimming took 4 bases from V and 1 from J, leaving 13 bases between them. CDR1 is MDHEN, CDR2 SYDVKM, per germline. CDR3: CASSSLGVRQETQYF. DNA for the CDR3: TGTGCCAGCAGTTCCCTCGGGGTACGCCAAGAGACCCAGTACTTC.

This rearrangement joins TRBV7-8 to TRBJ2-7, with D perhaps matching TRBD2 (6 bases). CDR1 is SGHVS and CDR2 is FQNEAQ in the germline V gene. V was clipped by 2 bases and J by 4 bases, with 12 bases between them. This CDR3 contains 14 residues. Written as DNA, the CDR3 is TGTGCCAGCAGCTTAATCGGGAGTTCTTACGAGCAGTACTTC. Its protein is CASSLIGSSYEQYF.

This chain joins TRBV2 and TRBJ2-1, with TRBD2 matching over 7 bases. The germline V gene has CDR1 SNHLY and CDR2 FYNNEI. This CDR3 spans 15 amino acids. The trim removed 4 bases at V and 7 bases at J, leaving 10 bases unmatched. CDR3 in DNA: TGTGCCAGCAGTGTGTCTCTAGCGGCCTTGAATGAGCAGTTCTTC. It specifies CASSVSLAALNEQFF.

The CDR3 spells CASSPQSGYEQYF. The CDR3, as DNA: TGTGCCAGCAGCCCGCAATCCGGTTACGAGCAGTACTTC. The chain is built from TRBV7-2 and TRBJ2-7; D unresolved. From germline, CDR1 is SGHTA and CDR2 FQGNSA. Trimming removed 5 bases from V and 4 bases from J, with 12 bases in between. This CDR3 comprises 13 residues.

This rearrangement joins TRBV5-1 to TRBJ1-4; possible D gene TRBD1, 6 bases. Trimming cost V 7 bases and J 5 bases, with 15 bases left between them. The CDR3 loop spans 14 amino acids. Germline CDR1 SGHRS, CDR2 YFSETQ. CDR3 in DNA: TGCGCCAGCGCAGAGACGGACAGAAATGAAAAACTGTTTTTT. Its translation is CASAETDRNEKLFF.

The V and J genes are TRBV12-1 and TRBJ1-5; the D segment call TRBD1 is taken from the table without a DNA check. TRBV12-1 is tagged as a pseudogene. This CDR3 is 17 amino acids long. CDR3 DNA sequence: TGTGCCAGCAGCTTACCGGGACAGGGAAAGGGCAATCAGCCCCAGCATTTT. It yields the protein CASSLPGQGKGNQPQHF.

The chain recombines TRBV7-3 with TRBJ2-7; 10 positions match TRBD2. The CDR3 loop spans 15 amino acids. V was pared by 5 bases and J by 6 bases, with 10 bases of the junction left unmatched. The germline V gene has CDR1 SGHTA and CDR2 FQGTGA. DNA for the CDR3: TGTGCCAGCAGCCAAGGGCTAGCGGGAGAAGGCGAGCAGTACTTC. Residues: CASSQGLAGEGEQYF.

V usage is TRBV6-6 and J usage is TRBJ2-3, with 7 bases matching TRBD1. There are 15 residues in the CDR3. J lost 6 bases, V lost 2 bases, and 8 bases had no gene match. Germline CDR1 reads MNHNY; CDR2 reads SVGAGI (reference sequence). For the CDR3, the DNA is TGTGCCAGCAGTTACCCGCACAGGGGCCCCGATACGCAGTATTTT. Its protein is CASSYPHRGPDTQYF.

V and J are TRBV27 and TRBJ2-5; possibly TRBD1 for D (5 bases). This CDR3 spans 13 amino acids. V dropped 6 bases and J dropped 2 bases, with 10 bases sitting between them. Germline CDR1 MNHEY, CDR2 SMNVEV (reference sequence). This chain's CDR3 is CASSNRIQETQYF. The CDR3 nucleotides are TGTGCCAGCAGCAACAGGATTCAAGAGACCCAGTACTTC.

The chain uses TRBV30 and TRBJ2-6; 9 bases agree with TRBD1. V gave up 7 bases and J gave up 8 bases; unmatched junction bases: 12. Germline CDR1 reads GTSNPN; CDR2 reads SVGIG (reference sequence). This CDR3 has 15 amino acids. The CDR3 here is CASRPTGGLPNVLTF. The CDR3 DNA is TGTGCCTCCCGTCCCACAGGGGGCCTTCCCAACGTCCTGACTTTC.

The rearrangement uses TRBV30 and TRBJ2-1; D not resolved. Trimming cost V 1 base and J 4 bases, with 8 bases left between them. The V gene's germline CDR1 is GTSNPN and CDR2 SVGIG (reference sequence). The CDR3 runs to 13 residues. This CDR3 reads CAWSGLGYNEQFF. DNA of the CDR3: TGTGCCTGGAGTGGACTGGGTTACAATGAGCAGTTCTTC.

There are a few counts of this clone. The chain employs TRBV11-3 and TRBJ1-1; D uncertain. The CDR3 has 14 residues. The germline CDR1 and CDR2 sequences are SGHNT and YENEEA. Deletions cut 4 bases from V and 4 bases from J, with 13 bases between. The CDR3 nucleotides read TGTGCCAGCAGCTCTGGATCCCCCGGCACTGAAGCTTTCTTT. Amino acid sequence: CASSSGSPGTEAFF.

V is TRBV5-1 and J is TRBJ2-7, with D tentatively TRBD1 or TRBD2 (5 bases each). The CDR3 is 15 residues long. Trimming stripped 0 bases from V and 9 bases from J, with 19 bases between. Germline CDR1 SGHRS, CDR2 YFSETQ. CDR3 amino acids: CASSLGRDRGKGQYF. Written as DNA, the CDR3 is TGCGCCAGCAGCTTGGGCCGGGACCGTGGGAAAGGGCAGTACTTC.

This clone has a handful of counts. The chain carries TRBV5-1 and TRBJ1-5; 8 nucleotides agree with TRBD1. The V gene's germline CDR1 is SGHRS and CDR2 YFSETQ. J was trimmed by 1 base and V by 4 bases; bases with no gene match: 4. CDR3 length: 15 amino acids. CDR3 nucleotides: TGCGCCAGCAGCCCACAGGGGGGCAGCAATCAGCCCCAGCATTTT. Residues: CASSPQGGSNQPQHF.

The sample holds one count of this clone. The CDR3 DNA reads TGTGCCAGCAGCCGATTGGGCGGGTGGGGTACCGGGGAGCTGTTTTTT. It is translated as CASSRLGGWGTGELFF. V and J are TRBV28 and TRBJ2-2, with D possibly TRBD2 on 5 matching bases. Trimming left V 6 bases short and J 5 bases short, with 19 bases between. CDR1 and CDR2 from the germline V gene are MDHEN and SYDVKM. The CDR3 loop spans 16 amino acids.